This T cell receptor beta chain is from a study of blood T cell repertoires in COVID-19. Study at large: Sites across the United States, Italy and Spain contributed samples from acute and convalescent COVID-19. The analysed material was cDNA or gDNA that came from T cells, B-cell-depleted T cells, or PBMCs.

From germline, CDR1 is SGDLS and CDR2 YYNGEE. CDR3 length: 14 amino acids. To note about this clone: Sequence at one end of the junction differs from germline and may be a read error.

Original handling: Amplification from reference gene primers served as the basis for estimated nucleated cell counts. Profiling relied on immunoSEQ multiplex PCR, and the TCRdb table lists in-frame clones only, not all of them. V and J calls plus clone size are reproduced from that table; the DNA served to infer D and trimming. The data contain about 100,000 clones, 70% to 90% of them singletons. Sample: peripheral blood. This chain connects TRBV9 to TRBJ2-7, with 7 bases identical to TRBD1. This clonotype was sampled from a man aged 50 or older with active or convalescent COVID-19. As DNA, the CDR3 is TGTGCCAGCAGTTCAGGGACAGACCTCTACAAGCAGTACTTC. This translates into CASSSGTDLYKQYF.